The 18 T cell receptor beta chains in this list originate from one sample, sequenced in a study of T cells after yellow fever vaccination. TCRdb reanalysed the 5' RACE reads using MiXCR and keeps one entry per CDR3 protein. Here the sample spans roughly 160,000 distinct CDR3 sequences, approximately 10% being singletons. Sequencing used CD8+ T cells sorted from PBMCs, obtained 45 days after the yellow fever booster vaccination. Receptor source: a man between 18 and 35 years old who received the YFV17D yellow fever vaccine.

This chain uses TRBV27 with TRBJ2-1, with D uncertain. The length of the CDR3 is 15 residues. V shed 6 bases and J shed 0 bases, with 12 bases lying between them. Germline loops: CDR1 MNHEY, CDR2 SMNVEV (reference sequence). CDR3 amino acids: CASSDWSSSYNEQFF. DNA for the CDR3: TGTGCCAGCAGCGACTGGTCGAGCTCCTACAATGAGCAGTTCTTC.

This clonotype showed up just a few times. The chain links TRBV27 to TRBJ1-1, with 8 positions matching TRBD1. This CDR3 has 15 amino acids. Trimming at V came to 5 bases and at J to 5 bases, leaving 10 bases not matched to a gene. Germline V CDR1 and CDR2: MNHEY, SMNVEV (reference sequence). The CDR3 DNA reads as TGTGCCAGCAGTCTCGGACAGGGTCGGTGGACTGAAGCTTTCTTT. This encodes CASSLGQGRWTEAFF.

The genes are TRBV14 and TRBJ2-3; the D is unclear. This CDR3 spans 18 amino acids. V was shortened by 1 base and J by 3 bases, with 20 bases between the two germline ends. Germline V CDR1 and CDR2: SGHDN, FVKESK. The CDR3 DNA sequence: TGTGCCAGCAGCCAAGCCTTGAATTTCGGGCGACCGACAGATACGCAGTATTTT. Encoded protein: CASSQALNFGRPTDTQYF. Complete variable domain (other parts from reference TRBV14 and TRBJ2-3): EAGVTQFPSHSVIEKGQTVTLRCDPISGHDNLYWYRRVMGKEIKFLLHFVKESKQDESGMPNNRFLAERTGGTYSTLKVQPAELEDSGVYFCASSQALNFGRPTDTQYFGPGTRLTVL.

The sample holds a few counts of this clonotype. The chain has TRBV11-3 and TRBJ2-3; 9 positions match TRBD2. The CDR3 is 17 amino acids. From germline, CDR1 is SGHNT and CDR2 YENEEA. V trimming: 2 bases; J trimming: 3 bases; junction bases outside the gene matches: 9. This CDR3 reads CASSLRAGGGETDTQYF. For the CDR3, the DNA is TGTGCCAGCAGCTTAAGGGCGGGAGGGGGCGAGACAGATACGCAGTATTTT.

This clonotype has a handful of counts. The chain carries TRBV20-1 and TRBJ1-1; D is possibly TRBD1 (5 bases). This CDR3 spans 15 amino acids. V lost 5 bases to trimming and J lost 0 bases, with 16 bases between them. Germline V gives CDR1 DFQATT, CDR2 SNEGSKA (reference sequence). CDR3 nucleotides: TGCAGTGCTGGACTCCTGGGACGGTTGAACACTGAAGCTTTCTTT. Encoded protein: CSAGLLGRLNTEAFF.

In its sample, this clonotype was seen a few times. J is TRBJ2-2 and V is TRBV7-2; 8 nucleotides agree with TRBD1. From germline, CDR1 is SGHTA and CDR2 FQGNSA. The CDR3 is made up of 13 amino acids. V dropped 6 bases and J dropped 5; count of bases not matched to a gene: 2. CDR3 sequence (DNA): TGTGCCAGCAGGTACAGGGGGACCGGGGAGCTGTTTTTT. Translation: CASRYRGTGELFF.

This sequence joins TRBV9 and TRBJ1-2; tentative D call: TRBD1 (6 bases). CDR1 is SGDLS and CDR2 is YYNGEE in the germline V gene. The V gene lost 2 bases and the J gene lost 2 bases, with 10 bases spanning the gap. The CDR3 totals 14 residues. The CDR3: CASSVGGGNYGYTF. The CDR3 coding sequence is TGTGCCAGCAGCGTCGGAGGGGGGAACTATGGCTACACCTTC.

A few counts support this clonotype. The genes are TRBV4-3 and TRBJ2-7, with D hard to call. The CDR3 is 14 residues long. The germline V gene has CDR1 LGHNA and CDR2 YSLEER. The V end was cut by 1 base, the J end by 4 bases, with 11 bases between. The DNA of the CDR3 is TGCGCCAGCAGCCAAGCCCCAGCCTTATACGAGCAGTACTTC. Residues: CASSQAPALYEQYF.

This clonotype was seen only a few times. The rearrangement joins TRBV21-1 to TRBJ2-3. TRBV21-1 is designated a pseudogene. The CDR3 spans 16 residues. The CDR3 nucleotides read TGTGCCAGCAGCAAAGTACCGGTTGGAAGGGCAGATACGCAGTATTTT. Amino acid sequence: CASSKVPVGRADTQYF.

This rearrangement joins TRBV9 to TRBJ2-4; D may be TRBD1 or TRBD2 (6 bases each). Germline V CDR1 and CDR2: SGDLS, YYNGEE. This CDR3 is built from 12 residues. Between the trimmed V and J ends, which lost 3 bases and 7 bases, there was a span of 8 bases. CDR3: CASSGGANIQYF. CDR3 coding DNA: TGTGCCAGCAGCGGGGGGGCTAACATTCAGTACTTC.

The chain is built from TRBV7-8 and TRBJ1-1, with 7 bases that match TRBD1. Germline CDR1 is SGHVS and CDR2 is FQNEAQ. J gave up 1 base and V 1 base, and 9 bases lay outside the gene matches. This CDR3 spans 17 amino acids. CDR3 in DNA: TGTGCCAGCAGCTTAGACAGGGGTGAACAGGGGAACACTGAAGCTTTCTTT. It encodes CASSLDRGEQGNTEAFF.

This chain uses TRBV4-2 with TRBJ1-4; D is undetermined. There are 16 residues in the CDR3. Deletions cut 1 base from V and 0 bases from J, with 9 bases between. The germline V gene has CDR1 LGHNA and CDR2 YNFKEQ. The chain's CDR3 is CASSQARAATNEKLFF. The CDR3 nucleotides read TGTGCCAGCAGCCAAGCTCGGGCAGCAACTAATGAAAAACTGTTTTTT.

The gene calls are TRBV4-3 and TRBJ1-2, with TRBD1 matching 12 bases. Germline V lookup: CDR1 LGHNA, CDR2 YSLEER. V shed 4 bases, J shed 5 bases, and the junction held 5 bases outside the gene matches. The CDR3 consists of 15 residues. CDR3 residues: CASSRGQGALYGYTF. The CDR3 bases are TGCGCCAGCAGCCGGGGACAGGGGGCTTTGTATGGCTACACCTTC.

In this sample, this clonotype turned up a few times. The chain links TRBV11-3 to TRBJ2-2, with D unclear. Trimming took 5 bases from V and 3 from J, leaving 4 bases between them. This CDR3 has 12 amino acids. Per the germline V gene, CDR1 is SGHNT and CDR2 is YENEEA. CDR3 loop: CASSHDTGELFF. The DNA of the CDR3 is TGTGCCAGCAGCCACGACACCGGGGAGCTGTTTTTT.

This clonotype was detected ten times or more. The V gene is TRBV4-3, the J gene TRBJ1-2, with TRBD1 matching 7 bases. This CDR3 contains 15 residues. The germline gives CDR1 LGHNA, CDR2 YSLEER. The V and J ends lost 1 base and 7 bases, in that order; junction bases with no gene match: 9. CDR3 residues: CASSQGAQGWGGYTF. Written as DNA, the CDR3 is TGCGCCAGCAGCCAAGGGGCACAGGGGTGGGGTGGCTACACCTTC.

This clonotype was observed a few times. The chain links TRBV6-1 to TRBJ1-6; no clear D. The V end lost 1 base, the J end lost 13 bases, and 17 bases lay between the germline ends. The CDR3 sequence is 15 residues long. Germline CDR1 is MNHNS and CDR2 is SASEGT. The CDR3 region has the DNA TGTGCCAGCAGTGAAGTCCCGTCCGCCATCGAGCCCCTCCACTTT. Translation: CASSEVPSAIEPLHF.

V and J are TRBV5-4 and TRBJ1-1; possibly TRBD1 for D (6 bases). V was trimmed by 5 bases and J by 4 bases, leaving 15 bases between them. The CDR3 is 14 amino acids. From germline, CDR1 is SGHNT and CDR2 YYREEE (reference sequence). The CDR3 spells CASRDWGLGTEAFF. CDR3 nucleotide sequence: TGTGCCAGCAGGGACTGGGGGCTGGGCACTGAAGCTTTCTTT.

This clonotype was counted between two and nine times. The rearrangement joins TRBV27 to TRBJ2-1; D may correspond to TRBD1 or TRBD2 (5 bases each). The CDR3 consists of 14 residues. Trimming removed 2 bases from V and 9 bases from J, with 14 bases in between. CDR1 is MNHEY and CDR2 is SMNVEV in the germline V gene (reference sequence). This CDR3 reads CASSLGQGASEQFF. The DNA of the CDR3 is TGTGCCAGCAGTTTAGGGCAGGGAGCAAGTGAGCAGTTCTTC.